This TCR beta chain is from a study of post-analysis software for immune sequencing data. On the study more broadly: Several disease courses (relapsing-remitting, secondary progressive and progressive-relapsing) of multiple sclerosis were included. Findings and caveats of the study: F measure clustering grouped samples strongly by preparation batch. People with multiple sclerosis had a significantly lower normalized Chao1 diversity than controls did. Compared with controls, patients had more of about 5 TRBV segments, including TRBV5-6, TRBV5-1 and TRBV20-1.

Germline V gene sequence: CDR1 SGHRS, CDR2 YFSETQ. Trimming left V 0 bases short and J 11 bases short, with 14 bases between. There are 13 residues in the CDR3. Of note for this clonotype: Antigen: not known.

Presence of unique molecular identifiers characterized the TCR beta cDNA libraries. The T cell input of about 0.85 to 10 million gave approximately 460,000 cDNA molecules. Using its own MiXCR run on the PCR reads, TCRdb lists one record per CDR3 protein. In the table there are about 430,000 distinct CDR3 sequences, approximately 37% of which are singletons. The clonotype comes from a girl aged 2-9 years with multiple sclerosis. The sequencing input was blood. The rearrangement joins TRBV5-1 to TRBJ2-5; D ambiguous. Written as DNA, the CDR3 is TGCGCCAGCAGCTTGGGGCATGTAGATGAGCAGTACTTC. This encodes CASSLGHVDEQYF. Full variable domain (remainder filled in from reference TRBV5-1 and TRBJ2-5): KAGVTQTPRYLIKTRGQQVTLSCSPISGHRSVSWYQQTPGQGLQFLFEYFSETQRNKGNFPGRFSGRQFSNSRSEMNVSTLELGDSALYLCASSLGHVDEQYFGPGTRLLVL.